This is a list of T cell receptor beta chains from one sample in a study of T-cell reconstitution after alpha-beta-depleted transplantation in children. TCRdb reprocessed the PCR reads via MiXCR and lists one record per CDR3 protein. Altogether some 260,000 distinct CDR3 sequences are present, roughly a quarter being singletons, with the ten largest covering under 5.5%. This material consisted of PBMCs, mostly from graft donor cells, taken 360 days after TCRalphabeta/CD19-depleted stem cell transplant. The origin of the receptors is a female patient aged 2-9 years who had a stem cell transplant for congenital amegakaryocytic thrombocytopenia, so the T cells may come from the graft donor. CDR3s include the opening cysteine and the closing phenylalanine or tryptophan. Fields, in order: clone size, D gene, V gene, J gene, CDR3 DNA, CDR3 protein. The D gene is left open where the match is weak. Size tells how often a clone was seen (once, few, many) or the class of an expanded clone, and some rows leave it out.

size: .; D: TRBD1; V: TRBV10-3; J: TRBJ1-4; DNA: TGTGCCATCAGTGAGTCGACAGGGTCTAATGAAAAACTGTTTTTT; CDR3: CAISESTGSNEKLFF
size: .; D: .; V: TRBV12-3/TRBV12-4; J: TRBJ2-3; DNA: TGTGCCAGCAGCCTCCTGTACAGGGATGCAGATACGCAGTATTTT; CDR3: CASSLLYRDADTQYF
size: .; D: .; V: TRBV28; J: TRBJ2-7; DNA: TGTGCCAGCCAAAATTTCTCCCCCTACGAGCAGTACTTC; CDR3: CASQNFSPYEQYF
size: few; D: TRBD2; V: TRBV6-5; J: TRBJ2-7; DNA: TGTGCCAGCAGTTACCGGGGACTAGCGGAGAACTACGAGCAGTACTTC; CDR3: CASSYRGLAENYEQYF
size: .; D: TRBD1; V: TRBV6-5; J: TRBJ2-7; DNA: TGTGCCATCAACCGAGACCGGGACAGGATCTACGAGCAGTACTTC; CDR3: CAINRDRDRIYEQYF
size: few; D: .; V: TRBV12-3/TRBV12-4; J: TRBJ2-1; DNA: TGTGCCAGCAGTTCAGGACCTAACAATGAGCAGTTCTTC; CDR3: CASSSGPNNEQFF
size: few; D: TRBD2; V: TRBV10-3; J: TRBJ2-7; DNA: TGTGCCATCAGTGACCACCTAGCGGGAGGCGAGCAGTACTTC; CDR3: CAISDHLAGGEQYF
size: .; D: .; V: TRBV11-2; J: TRBJ2-3; DNA: TGTGCCAGCAGGGACATTGCGACTAGATACACAGATACGCAGTATTTT; CDR3: CASRDIATRYTDTQYF
size: .; D: .; V: TRBV4-1; J: TRBJ2-5; DNA: TGCGCCAGCAGCCAAGAGCGAGCGTTATCAAAAGAGACCCAGTACTTC; CDR3: CASSQERALSKETQYF
size: few; D: .; V: TRBV20-1; J: TRBJ2-3; DNA: TGCAGTGCTAGAGATCCATGGCAGTACACAGATACGCAGTATTTT; CDR3: CSARDPWQYTDTQYF
size: .; D: TRBD1; V: TRBV20-1; J: TRBJ1-2; DNA: TGCAGTGCGGGACAGGGGAACAATGGCTACACCTTC; CDR3: CSAGQGNNGYTF
size: many; D: .; V: TRBV28; J: TRBJ2-3; DNA: TGTGCCAGCAGTTTGCCCGGTACAGATACGCAGTATTTT; CDR3: CASSLPGTDTQYF
size: few; D: .; V: TRBV12-5; J: TRBJ2-1; DNA: TGTGCTAGTGGTTTGACTCGGAACAATGAGCAGTTCTTC; CDR3: CASGLTRNNEQFF
size: many; D: .; V: TRBV5-1; J: TRBJ2-3; DNA: TGCGCCAGCAGCTTGGGACTACTAAGCACAGATACGCAGTATTTT; CDR3: CASSLGLLSTDTQYF
size: .; D: .; V: TRBV30; J: TRBJ2-3; DNA: TGTGCCTGGAGTATCGGGAAACAATCGGGTACGCAGTATTTT; CDR3: CAWSIGKQSGTQYF
size: few; D: .; V: TRBV29-1; J: TRBJ2-1; DNA: TGCAGCGTTGTGGGGTCCTTGCGGTACAATGAGCAGTTCTTC; CDR3: CSVVGSLRYNEQFF
size: .; D: TRBD2; V: TRBV30; J: TRBJ2-2; DNA: TGTGCCTCCAAGAGGCGGGAGGTAATATTGAACACCGGGGAGCTGTTTTTT; CDR3: CASKRREVILNTGELFF
size: .; D: .; V: TRBV2; J: TRBJ2-7; DNA: TGTGCCAGCAGTGAGTATGGTGGTCCCTACGAGCAGTACTTC; CDR3: CASSEYGGPYEQYF
size: few; D: .; V: TRBV20-1; J: TRBJ2-4; DNA: TGCAGTGCTCCTCGGACACCCGGGGTCGCCAAAAACATTCAGTACTTC; CDR3: CSAPRTPGVAKNIQYF
size: many; D: .; V: TRBV10-3; J: TRBJ1-1; DNA: TGTGCCATCAGTGATAAAGGCAGGCTGAACACTGAAGCTTTCTTT; CDR3: CAISDKGRLNTEAFF
size: .; D: .; V: TRBV29-1; J: TRBJ2-7; DNA: TGCAGCGTTGAAGGGCCGGGGGACTACGAGCAGTACTTC; CDR3: CSVEGPGDYEQYF
size: few; D: .; V: TRBV15; J: TRBJ2-7; DNA: TGTGCCACCAGCAGAGATCTACAGTACGAGCAGTACTTC; CDR3: CATSRDLQYEQYF
size: .; D: TRBD1; V: TRBV6-1; J: TRBJ1-1; DNA: TGTGCCAGCACCCGACAGGGTTGGACTGAAGCTTTCTTT; CDR3: CASTRQGWTEAFF
size: few; D: TRBD1; V: TRBV9; J: TRBJ1-2; DNA: TGTGCCAGCAGTGAGGGACAGGCATATGGCTACACCTTC; CDR3: CASSEGQAYGYTF
size: many; D: TRBD1; V: TRBV2; J: TRBJ2-1; DNA: TGTGCCAGCGAGGACAGGGGGCTTTACAATGAGCAGTTCTTC; CDR3: CASEDRGLYNEQFF
size: many; D: .; V: TRBV12-3/TRBV12-4; J: TRBJ1-1; DNA: TGTGCCAGCAGTTTAACCCGGGACCGGGAAGCTTTCTTT; CDR3: CASSLTRDREAFF